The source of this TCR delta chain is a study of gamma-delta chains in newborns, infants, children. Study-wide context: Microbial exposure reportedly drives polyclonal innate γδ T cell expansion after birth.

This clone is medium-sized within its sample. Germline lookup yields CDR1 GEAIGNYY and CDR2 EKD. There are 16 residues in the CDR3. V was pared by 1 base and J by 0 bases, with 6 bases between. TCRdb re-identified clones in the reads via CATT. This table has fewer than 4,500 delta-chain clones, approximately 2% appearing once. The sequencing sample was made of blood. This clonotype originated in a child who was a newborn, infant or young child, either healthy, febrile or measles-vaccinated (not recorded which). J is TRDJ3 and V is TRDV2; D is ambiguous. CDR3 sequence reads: CACDTYGSWDTRQMFF. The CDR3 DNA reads TGTGCCTGTGACACTTACGGCTCCTGGGACACCCGACAGATGTTTTTC.